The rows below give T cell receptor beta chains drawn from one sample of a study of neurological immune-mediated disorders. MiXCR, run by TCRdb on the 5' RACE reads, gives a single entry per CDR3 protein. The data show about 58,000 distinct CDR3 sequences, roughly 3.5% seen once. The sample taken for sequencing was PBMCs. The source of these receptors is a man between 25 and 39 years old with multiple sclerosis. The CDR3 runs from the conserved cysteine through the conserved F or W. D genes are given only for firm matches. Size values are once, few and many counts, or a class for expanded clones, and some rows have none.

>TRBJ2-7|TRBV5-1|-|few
TGCGCCAGCAGCTTGGATCTCAAAGAGCAGTACTTC
CASSLDLKEQYF
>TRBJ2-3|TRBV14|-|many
TGTGCCAGCAGCCAAGTCCCCAGCGATACGCAGTATTTT
CASSQVPSDTQYF
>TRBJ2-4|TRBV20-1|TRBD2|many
TGCAGTGCTAGAAGGAGCGGGAGCTCGGCCATTCAGTACTTC
CSARRSGSSAIQYF
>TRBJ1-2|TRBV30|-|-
TGTGCCTGGAGATCGGGGCCGAATACTAACTATGGCTACACCTTC
CAWRSGPNTNYGYTF
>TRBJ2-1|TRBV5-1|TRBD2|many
TGCGCCAGCAGCTTGGGGGGCGGGGGATACAATGAGCAGTTCTTC
CASSLGGGGYNEQFF
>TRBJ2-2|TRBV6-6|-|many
TGTGCCAGCAGTTACTTGGATACCGGGGAGCTGTTTTTT
CASSYLDTGELFF
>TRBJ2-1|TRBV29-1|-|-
TGCAGCGTTGAGGCCCCACAGTCAAACAATGAGCAGTTCTTC
CSVEAPQSNNEQFF
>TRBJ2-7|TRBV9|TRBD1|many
TGTGCCAGCAGCGTGCGACAGGGATACGAGCAGTACTTC
CASSVRQGYEQYF
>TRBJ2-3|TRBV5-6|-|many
TGTGCCAGCAGCTTGGACATAAGCACAGATACGCAGTATTTT
CASSLDISTDTQYF
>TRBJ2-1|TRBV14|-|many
TGTGCCAGCAGCCAAATATACAATGAGCAGTTCTTC
CASSQIYNEQFF